This T cell receptor (beta chain) was sequenced in a study of T cells in Graves' hyperthyroidism and ophthalmopathy. TCR beta CDR3 region amplification was performed from RNA transcripts. The HTBI set primed first-round TCR CDR3 RT-PCR. TCRdb called the multiplex PCR reads again in MiXCR, with one record for every CDR3 protein. This table has about 540,000 distinct CDR3 sequences, approximately 44% appearing once. From germline, CDR1 is SGHTA and CDR2 FQGNSA. The CDR3 sequence is 15 residues long. Trimming removed 5 bases from V and 0 bases from J, with 14 bases in between. The patients, who ranged from 18 to 65 in age, presented with newly diagnosed hyperthyroidism lasting under 2 months.

The chain links TRBV7-2 to TRBJ2-7, with D maybe TRBD2 (5 bases). The specimen sequenced was peripheral blood or thyroid tissue (not recorded which). The clonotype was recovered from a woman younger than 35 with Graves' hyperthyroidism. CDR3 coding DNA: TGTGCCAGCAGCCGGGATCAGAGATTCTCCTACGAGCAGTACTTC. Translating it yields CASSRDQRFSYEQYF.